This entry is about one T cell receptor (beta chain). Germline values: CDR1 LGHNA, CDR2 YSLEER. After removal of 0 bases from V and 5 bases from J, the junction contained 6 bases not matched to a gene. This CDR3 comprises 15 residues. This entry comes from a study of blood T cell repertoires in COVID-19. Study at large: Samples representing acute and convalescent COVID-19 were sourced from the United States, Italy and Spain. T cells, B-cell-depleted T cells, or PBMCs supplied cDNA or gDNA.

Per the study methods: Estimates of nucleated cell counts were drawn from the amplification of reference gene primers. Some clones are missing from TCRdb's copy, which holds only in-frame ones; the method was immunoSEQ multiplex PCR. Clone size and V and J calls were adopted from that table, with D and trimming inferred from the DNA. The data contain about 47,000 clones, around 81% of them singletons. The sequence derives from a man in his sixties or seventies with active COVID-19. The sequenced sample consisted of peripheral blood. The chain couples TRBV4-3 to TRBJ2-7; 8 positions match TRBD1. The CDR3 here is CASSQEGTGIHEQYF. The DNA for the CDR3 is TGCGCCAGCAGCCAAGAGGGGACAGGCATACACGAGCAGTACTTC.